Following are 19 T cell receptor beta chains from one sample sequenced in a study of control samples from healthy donors and cancer patients. Profiling relied on immunoSEQ multiplex PCR, and the TCRdb table lists in-frame clones only, not all of them. Among roughly 70,000 clones, approximately 80% were seen once, and the ten largest hold 25% to 35%. The sample consisted of blood. These receptors came from a man in his fifties or sixties in good health.

The genes are TRBV19 and TRBJ1-3; D gene unclear. Looked up from germline, CDR1 is LNHDA and CDR2 is SQIVND (reference sequence). This CDR3 comprises 14 residues. V was cut by 4 bases and J by 4 bases, with 11 bases left in between. The CDR3 DNA is TGTGCCAGTAGTAACCGTCCGCGGGGAAACACCATATATTTT. This gives the protein CASSNRPRGNTIYF.

The J gene is TRBJ1-6, the V gene TRBV19; no definite D call. The V end lost 4 bases, the J end lost 6 bases, and 10 bases lay between the germline ends. This CDR3 spans 14 amino acids. Germline assignment: CDR1 LNHDA and CDR2 SQIVND (reference sequence). CDR3 sequence (DNA): TGTGCCAGTAGTACGGACGGTATTAATTCACCCCTCCACTTT. This translates into CASSTDGINSPLHF. Variable domain in full (rest from reference TRBV19 and TRBJ1-6): DGGITQSPKYLFRKEGQNVTLSCEQNLNHDAMYWYRQDPGQGLRLIYYSQIVNDFQKGDIAEGYSVSREKKESFPLTVTSAQKNPTAFYLCASSTDGINSPLHFGNGTRLTVT.

The chain joins TRBV5-4 to TRBJ2-2, with TRBD1 as a possible D gene (5 bases). This CDR3 has 16 residues. With 1 base removed from V and 2 bases from J, the gap between germline ends came to 12 bases. Per the germline V gene, CDR1 is SGHNT and CDR2 is YYREEE (reference sequence). CDR3 DNA: TGTGCCAGCAGCTTGTACAGGCCAGTTAACACCGGGGAGCTGTTTTTT. Translated: CASSLYRPVNTGELFF.

The rearrangement joins TRBV7-9 to TRBJ1-6; possibly TRBD1 for D (5 bases). The CDR3 is 16 amino acids. V was shortened by 1 base and J by 6 bases, with 13 bases between the two germline ends. CDR1 SEHNR and CDR2 FQNEAQ come from the germline V gene (reference sequence). In DNA form, the CDR3 reads TGTGCCAGCAGCTTAGAGGGGAGATCGGCTAATTCACCCCTCCACTTT. Translated: CASSLEGRSANSPLHF.

This chain joins TRBV6-5 and TRBJ1-1; perhaps TRBD1 as D (5 bases). The CDR3 covers 13 residues. Per the germline V gene, CDR1 is MNHEY and CDR2 is SVGAGI. Trimming removed 7 bases from V and 8 bases from J, with 17 bases in between. The DNA of the CDR3 is TGTGCCAGCATCGATATGGGGGTACAGGAAGCTTTCTTT. It yields the protein CASIDMGVQEAFF.

The V and J genes are TRBV9 and TRBJ2-3, with D maybe TRBD2 (6 bases). Germline CDR1 SGDLS, CDR2 YYNGEE. This CDR3 contains 15 residues. Trimming removed 0 bases from V and 0 bases from J, with 8 bases in between. CDR3 amino acids: CASSVDGGSTDTQYF. In DNA, the CDR3 is TGTGCCAGCAGCGTAGACGGGGGTAGCACAGATACGCAGTATTTT.

The chain combines TRBV19 with TRBJ1-1, with 8 bases aligning to TRBD1. Trimming took 2 bases from V and 4 from J; bases not matched to a gene: 6. The V gene's germline CDR1 is LNHDA and CDR2 SQIVND (reference sequence). CDR3 size: 15 residues. CDR3 nucleotide sequence: TGTGCCAGTAGTATATGGAACAGGGGGTCCACTGAAGCTTTCTTT. As protein: CASSIWNRGSTEAFF.

V gene TRBV20-1 combines with J gene TRBJ2-3, with unresolved D. CDR3 size: 12 residues. Germline V gene lookup returns CDR1 DFQATT and CDR2 SNEGSKA (reference sequence). V was pared by 3 bases and J by 8 bases, with 12 bases between. The CDR3 coding sequence is TGCAGTGCTAGTCCCCTCCTAGGTACGCAGTATTTT. It specifies CSASPLLGTQYF.

The sample holds one count of this clone. This chain joins TRBV7-9 and TRBJ2-1; possible D gene TRBD2, 5 bases. The germline V gene encodes CDR1 SEHNR and CDR2 FQNEAQ (reference sequence). Deletions cut 4 bases from V and 0 bases from J, with 10 bases between. The CDR3 has 15 amino acids. Written as DNA, the CDR3 is TGTGCCAGCAGCTCACGGGGAATCTCCTACAATGAGCAGTTCTTC. Its protein product is CASSSRGISYNEQFF.

The chain is built from TRBV6-6 and TRBJ2-1, with TRBD2 identical over 10 bases. The CDR3 loop spans 15 amino acids. The germline V gene encodes CDR1 MNHNY and CDR2 SVGAGI (reference sequence). Unmatched junction bases numbered 5, after V lost 6 bases and J lost 3 bases. The CDR3 nucleotides read TGTGCCAGCAGCGAAAGGACTAGCGGCTACAATGAGCAGTTCTTC. It specifies CASSERTSGYNEQFF.

This clone is a singleton in its sample. CDR3 in DNA: TGTGCCAGCAGCTCCGGAGGATGGACCTACGAGCAGTACTTC. This encodes CASSSGGWTYEQYF. J is TRBJ2-7 and V is TRBV5-4; D possibly corresponds to TRBD2 (5 bases). Trimming pared 3 bases from V and 2 bases from J, leaving 12 bases between. The CDR3 has 14 residues. Per the germline V gene, CDR1 is SGHNT and CDR2 is YYREEE (reference sequence).

This chain joins TRBV7-2 and TRBJ2-1; TRBD1 agrees at 7 bases. Unmatched junction bases numbered 17, after V lost 6 bases and J lost 9 bases. This CDR3 has 16 amino acids. Germline V gene data show CDR1 as SGHTA and CDR2 as FQGNSA. The DNA of the CDR3 is TGTGCCAGCAGACTAGACAGGGCCAGAGCGGTCGGTGAGCAGTTCTTC. Translating it yields CASRLDRARAVGEQFF.

The V call is TRBV7-2, the J call TRBJ1-4, with D unresolved. The CDR3 totals 14 residues. Germline V gives CDR1 SGHTA, CDR2 FQGNSA. Trimming pared 4 bases from V and 2 bases from J, leaving 8 bases between. CDR3 residues: CASSSGSTNEKLFF. The CDR3, as DNA: TGTGCCAGCAGCTCGGGGTCGACTAATGAAAAACTGTTTTTT.

This clone was seen only once. The rearrangement uses TRBV3-1 (or the pseudogene TRBV3-2) and TRBJ2-1, with D perhaps being TRBD1 or TRBD2 (5 bases each). The CDR3 is 18 amino acids. Germline lookup yields CDR1 LGHDT and CDR2 YNNKEL (reference sequence). The V end lost 0 bases, the J end lost 1 base, and 16 bases lay between the germline ends. CDR3 region: CASSQENGALESYNEQFF. Here the CDR3 DNA reads TGTGCCAGCAGCCAAGAAAACGGGGCCCTCGAGTCCTACAATGAGCAGTTCTTC.

Details on this clone: The CDR3 carries no conserved terminal phenylalanine or tryptophan, so it likely arises from a read error. The limits of the CDR3 on the DNA are not certain, so only TCRdb's listed CDR3 is given. The V gene is TRBV6-2 or TRBV6-3, the J gene TRBJ1-1; TRBD1, the D gene given by the table, was not confirmed from the DNA. The CDR3 spans 11 amino acids, including both terminal residues. CDR1 and CDR2 (germline): MNHEY, SVGEGT. The CDR3 region is CASSQGQAWVH.

This clone was recorded a few times. The chain links TRBV18 to TRBJ2-1; the match to TRBD2 covers 9 bases. V dropped 5 bases and J dropped 5; count of bases not matched to a gene: 13. Germline CDR1 KGHSH, CDR2 LQKENI. CDR3 length: 17 amino acids. CDR3 bases: TGTGCCAGCTCATCTATCCCTAGCGGGACGGTTGACAATGAGCAGTTCTTC. As protein: CASSSIPSGTVDNEQFF.

The chain carries TRBV7-2 and TRBJ1-4; D not resolved. There are 14 residues in the CDR3. Germline CDR1 is SGHTA and CDR2 is FQGNSA. V lost 3 bases to trimming and J lost 4 bases, with 9 bases between them. CDR3 DNA sequence: TGTGCCAGCAGCTTCGGCCAGCTTAATGAAAAACTGTTTTTT. This encodes CASSFGQLNEKLFF.

The chain joins TRBV6-2 or TRBV6-3 to TRBJ2-1; TRBD2 aligns across 12 bases. Per the germline V gene, CDR1 is MNHEY and CDR2 is SVGEGT. With 5 bases clipped from V and 3 bases from J, the junction kept 5 bases outside the gene matches. The CDR3 has 16 amino acids. CDR3 in amino acids: CASSTPSGGDYNEQFF. The DNA for the CDR3 is TGTGCCAGCAGTACCCCTAGCGGGGGGGACTACAATGAGCAGTTCTTC.

The V call is TRBV27, the J call TRBJ1-2, with a possible D match to TRBD1 (6 bases). Germline-derived CDR1 and CDR2 are MNHEY and SMNVEV (reference sequence). The length of the CDR3 is 14 residues. The V and J ends lost 2 bases and 2 bases respectively, with 9 bases between them. The CDR3 DNA sequence: TGTGCCAGCAGTTTACAGGGGATGAACTATGGCTACACCTTC. Translating gives CASSLQGMNYGYTF.